These 7 T cell receptor beta chains came from one sample sequenced in a study of vaccination and CD4 T cells after COVID-19. Treatment of the sample: approximately nine-day PBMC culture with coronavirus spike peptide pools or control peptides (ViraFEST assay). Sequencing of the DNA from cultured CD4+ T cells was carried out with the Oncomine TCR Beta short-read assay. Each CDR3 protein gets one entry after TCRdb re-called the PCR reads with MiXCR. The sample yields around 15,000 distinct CDR3 sequences, roughly 58% seen once. No antigen is known for these receptors. Sequenced material: CD4+ T cells from blood, cultured in vitro. The receptors were gathered from a human donor who had recovered from COVID-19.

This sequence joins TRBV28 and TRBJ1-2; the match to TRBD1 covers 9 bases. The J segment lost 8 bases and the V segment lost 6 bases, leaving 10 bases of the junction unmatched. Germline V gene lookup returns CDR1 MDHEN and CDR2 SYDVKM. The CDR3 loop spans 14 amino acids. This CDR3 is CASSTPLGTGGYTF. The CDR3 nucleotides are TGTGCCAGCAGCACACCACTCGGGACAGGGGGCTACACCTTC.

This chain links TRBV4-3 with TRBJ1-2; D gene unclear. The CDR3 spans 12 residues. Germline-derived CDR1 and CDR2 are LGHNA and YSLEER. The V end lost 4 bases, the J end lost 7 bases, and 10 bases lay between the germline ends. Here the CDR3 reads CASSRNQAGYTF. In DNA form, the CDR3 reads TGCGCCAGCAGCCGAAATCAGGCTGGCTACACCTTC.

The chain uses TRBV19 and TRBJ1-5; perhaps TRBD1 as D (5 bases). Germline CDR1 is LNHDA and CDR2 is SQIVND (reference sequence). This CDR3 has 16 amino acids. V lost 3 bases to trimming and J lost 1 base, with 13 bases between them. The CDR3 DNA reads as TGTGCCAGTAGTATGGGCCAGGGAACGAGCAATCAGCCCCAGCATTTT. Amino acid sequence: CASSMGQGTSNQPQHF.

CDR3 nucleotides: TGTGCCAGCAGCCCGGCGGGCGGGGAGACCCAGTACTTC. Residues: CASSPAGGETQYF. This chain joins TRBV7-3 and TRBJ2-5, with D possibly matching TRBD2 (5 bases). Germline V lookup: CDR1 SGHTA, CDR2 FQGTGA. The CDR3 covers 13 residues. Trimming removed 5 bases at V and 5 bases at J, with 12 bases between.

This chain joins TRBV6-5 and TRBJ1-1, with 7 bases fitting TRBD1. The CDR3 sequence is 15 residues long. Germline assignment: CDR1 MNHEY and CDR2 SVGAGI. J gave up 5 bases and V 0 bases, and 6 bases lay outside the gene matches. CDR3 amino acids: CASSYSHQGVTEAFF. CDR3 DNA: TGTGCCAGCAGTTACTCGCACCAGGGGGTGACTGAAGCTTTCTTT.

The rearrangement links TRBV7-2 to TRBJ1-3, with D tentatively TRBD1 (5 bases). V was pared by 5 bases and J by 2 bases, with 7 bases between. The germline CDR1 and CDR2 sequences are SGHTA and FQGNSA. The CDR3 is made up of 13 amino acids. The CDR3 protein is CASSAGTGNTIYF. The CDR3 bases are TGTGCCAGCAGCGCAGGGACTGGAAACACCATATATTTT.

J is TRBJ1-3 and V is TRBV2; the match to TRBD1 covers 9 bases. J lost 4 bases, V lost 6 bases, and 4 bases had no gene match. CDR1 and CDR2 from the germline V gene are SNHLY and FYNNEI. The length of the CDR3 is 14 residues. CDR3 residues: CASSWTGDGNTIYF. The CDR3, as DNA: TGTGCCAGCAGCTGGACAGGGGACGGAAACACCATATATTTT.